Included here is one TCR beta chain sequence, with context. Its antigen is not known. The data were taken from a study of T-cell memory formation after mild COVID-19. Study results and limitations: There were some responding clones in pre-infection memory, which suggested that cross-reactive memory had joined. The study found contracting CD4+ clones mainly in CM and EM and contracting CD8+ clones in EMRA. Clones that shrank (day 15 to 85) were balanced CD4/CD8, whereas later expanders leaned CD4+. Among clones peaking at day 37 in the second wave, SARS-CoV-2 specificity remained unconfirmed.

V trimming: 6 bases; J trimming: 7 bases; junction bases outside the gene matches: 15. The CDR3 totals 16 residues. TCRdb re-called the 5' RACE reads through MiXCR, storing one row per CDR3 protein. The sample includes some 120,000 distinct CDR3 sequences, about 17% seen only once; the top ten take roughly 5.2%. The V call is TRBV12-3 or TRBV12-4, the J call TRBJ2-7; 10 bases are a match to TRBD1. Specimen: PBMCs or a T cell subset sorted from them (not recorded which). This receptor was obtained from a man in his late teens or twenties who had mild COVID-19 (a few samples of this study predate the infection). Cell type and time point are not known. CDR3 DNA sequence: TGTGCCAGCAGCAAGTGGGTCGGGACAGGGGTGGAAGAGCAGTACTTC. Residues: CASSKWVGTGVEEQYF.